These 3 T cell receptor beta chains share one sample of origin, sequenced in a study of cytomegalovirus exposure and HLA in healthy donors (dated by TCRdb to 2017 to 2019). Libraries came from the immunoSEQ multiplex PCR assay. The multiplex PCR relied on a mix of 60 forward primers for TCR Vbeta segments and 13 reverse primers for TCR Jbeta segments. As stored in TCRdb, this immuneACCESS dataset retains in-frame rearrangements with V and J assigned. A fraction of the clones does not appear; measured against another copy, unresolved V genes explain less than half of the discrepancy, and the remainder lacks a known reason. Recorded for this sample are about 67,000 clones; roughly 65% of them occurred a single time. Of the sample, about 2% is held by the ten largest clones. Sequenced sample: PBMCs. All receptors come from a woman aged 25 to 39 in good health and CMV-seronegative.

The CDR3 loop reads CASRRAGGVETQYF. DNA of the CDR3: TGTGCCAGCAGACGAGCGGGGGGGGTAGAGACCCAGTACTTC. V and J are TRBV5-6 and TRBJ2-5; TRBD2 matches 10 bases. J gave up 4 bases and V 5 bases, and 5 bases lay outside the gene matches. Per the germline V gene, CDR1 is SGHDT and CDR2 is YYEEEE. The CDR3 is made up of 14 amino acids.

The V and J genes are TRBV18 and TRBJ2-7; D might be TRBD2 (5 bases). Trimming stripped 5 bases from V and 7 bases from J, with 18 bases between. This CDR3 has 14 residues. CDR1 and CDR2 (germline): KGHSH, LQKENI. CDR3 amino acids: CASSFSLATREQYF. Here the CDR3 DNA reads TGTGCCAGCTCATTCTCTCTGGCTACTAGGGAGCAGTACTTC.

The V call is TRBV29-1, the J call TRBJ2-7, with 8 bases identical to TRBD1. CDR3 length: 13 amino acids. CDR1 and CDR2 (germline): SQVTM, ANQGSEA. V lost 6 bases to trimming and J lost 9 bases; unmatched junction nucleotides: 13. The CDR3 DNA follows: TGCAGCGTGGGAAACGCAGGGGGCTGGGGGCAGTACTTC. Translated: CSVGNAGGWGQYF.